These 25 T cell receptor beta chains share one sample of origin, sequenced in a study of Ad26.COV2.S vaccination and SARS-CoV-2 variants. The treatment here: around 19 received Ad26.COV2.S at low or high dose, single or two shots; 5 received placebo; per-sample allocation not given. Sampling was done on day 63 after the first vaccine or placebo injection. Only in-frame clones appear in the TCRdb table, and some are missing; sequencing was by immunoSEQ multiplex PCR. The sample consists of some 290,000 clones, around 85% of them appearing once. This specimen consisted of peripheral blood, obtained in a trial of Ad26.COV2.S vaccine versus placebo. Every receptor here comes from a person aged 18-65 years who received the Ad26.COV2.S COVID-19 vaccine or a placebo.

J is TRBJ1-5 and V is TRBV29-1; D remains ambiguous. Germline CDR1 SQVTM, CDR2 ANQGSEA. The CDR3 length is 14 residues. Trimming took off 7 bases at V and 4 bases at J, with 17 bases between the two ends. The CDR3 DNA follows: TGCAGCGCCCGGGTCACAGACCCTAATCAGCCCCAGCATTTT. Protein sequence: CSARVTDPNQPQHF. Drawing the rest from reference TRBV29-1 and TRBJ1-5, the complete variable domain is SAVISQKPSRDICQRGTSLTIQCQVDSQVTMMFWYRQQPGQSLTLIATANQGSEATYESGFVIDKFPISRPNLTFSTLTVSNMSPEDSSIYLCSARVTDPNQPQHFGDGTRLSIL.

DNA for the CDR3: TGCAGCGCCCGTGGCCGTGAAAAACTGTTTTTT. Its protein is CSARGREKLFF. The rearrangement uses TRBV29-1 and TRBJ1-4; D is ambiguous. Trimming cost V 7 bases and J 7 bases, with 10 bases left between them. The germline gives CDR1 SQVTM, CDR2 ANQGSEA. This CDR3 is built from 11 residues.

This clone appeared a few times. CDR3: CASSYFGSSYNSPLHF. The CDR3 region has the DNA TGTGCCAGCAGTTACTTTGGTAGCTCCTATAATTCACCCCTCCACTTT. V usage is TRBV6-5 and J usage is TRBJ1-6; no clear D gene. V shed 1 base and J shed 0 bases, with 7 bases lying between them. In germline, CDR1 is MNHEY, CDR2 SVGAGI. The CDR3 extends over 16 amino acids.

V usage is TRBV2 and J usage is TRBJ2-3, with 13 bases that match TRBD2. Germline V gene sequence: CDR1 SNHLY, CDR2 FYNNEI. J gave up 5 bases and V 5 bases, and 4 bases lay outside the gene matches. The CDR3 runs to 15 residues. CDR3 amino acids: CASSRGLAGEDTQYF. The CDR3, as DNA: TGTGCCAGCAGTCGAGGACTAGCGGGGGAAGATACGCAGTATTTT.

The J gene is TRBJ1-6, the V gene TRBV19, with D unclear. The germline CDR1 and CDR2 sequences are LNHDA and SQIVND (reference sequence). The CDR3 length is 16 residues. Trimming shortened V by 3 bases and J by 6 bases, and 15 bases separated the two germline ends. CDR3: CASSIVPSLGNSPLHF. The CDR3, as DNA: TGTGCCAGTAGTATTGTGCCGTCCCTGGGTAATTCACCCCTCCACTTT.

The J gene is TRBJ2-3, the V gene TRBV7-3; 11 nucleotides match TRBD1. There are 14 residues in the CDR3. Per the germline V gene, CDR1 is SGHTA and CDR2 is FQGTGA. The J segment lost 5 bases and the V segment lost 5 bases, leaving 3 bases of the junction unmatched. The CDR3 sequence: CASSEGQGGDTQYF. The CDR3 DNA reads TGTGCCAGCAGCGAGGGACAGGGGGGAGATACGCAGTATTTT.

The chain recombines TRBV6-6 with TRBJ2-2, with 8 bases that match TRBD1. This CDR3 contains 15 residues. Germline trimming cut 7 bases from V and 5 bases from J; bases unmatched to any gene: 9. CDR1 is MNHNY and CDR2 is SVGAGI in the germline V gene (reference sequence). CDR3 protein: CASTGQGALTGELFF. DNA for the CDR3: TGTGCCAGCACGGGGCAGGGGGCTCTGACCGGGGAGCTGTTTTTT.

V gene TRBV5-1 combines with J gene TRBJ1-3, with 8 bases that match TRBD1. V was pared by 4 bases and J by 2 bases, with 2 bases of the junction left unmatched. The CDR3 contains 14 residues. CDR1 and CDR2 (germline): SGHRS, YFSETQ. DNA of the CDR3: TGCGCCAGCAGCCGGACAGGGACTGGAAACACCATATATTTT. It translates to CASSRTGTGNTIYF.

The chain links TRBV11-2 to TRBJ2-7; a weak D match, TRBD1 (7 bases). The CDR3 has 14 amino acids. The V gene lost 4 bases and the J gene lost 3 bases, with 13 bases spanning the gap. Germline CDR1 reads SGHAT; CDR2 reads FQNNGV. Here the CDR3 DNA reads TGTGCCAGCAGCTCCGTCAGGGGGGACTACGAGCAGTACTTC. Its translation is CASSSVRGDYEQYF.

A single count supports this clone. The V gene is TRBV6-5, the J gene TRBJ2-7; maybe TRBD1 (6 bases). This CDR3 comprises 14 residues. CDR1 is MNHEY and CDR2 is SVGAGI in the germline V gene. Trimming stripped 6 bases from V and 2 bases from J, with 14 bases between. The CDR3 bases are TGTGCCAGCAGGACAGGCGAGAAGACCTACGAGCAGTACTTC. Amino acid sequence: CASRTGEKTYEQYF.

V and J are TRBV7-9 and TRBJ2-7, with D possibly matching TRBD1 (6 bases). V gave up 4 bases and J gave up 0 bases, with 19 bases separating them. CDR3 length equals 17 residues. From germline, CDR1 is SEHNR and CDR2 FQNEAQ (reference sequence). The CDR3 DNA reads TGTGCCAGCAGCTCTACCCGAGCAGGGGTCAGCTCCTACGAGCAGTACTTC. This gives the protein CASSSTRAGVSSYEQYF.

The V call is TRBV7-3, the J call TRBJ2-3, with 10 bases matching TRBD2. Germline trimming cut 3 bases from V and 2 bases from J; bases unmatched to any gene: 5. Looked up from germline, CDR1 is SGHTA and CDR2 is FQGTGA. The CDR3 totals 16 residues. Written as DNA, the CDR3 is TGTGCCAGCAGCTTGTTTAGCGGGGGGTACACAGATACGCAGTATTTT. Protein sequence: CASSLFSGGYTDTQYF. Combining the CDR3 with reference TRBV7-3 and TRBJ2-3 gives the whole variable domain GAGVSQTPSNKVTEKGKYVELRCDPISGHTALYWYRQSLGQGPEFLIYFQGTGAADDSGLPNDRFFAVRPEGSVSTLKIQRTERGDSAVYLCASSLFSGGYTDTQYFGPGTRLTVL.

DNA for the CDR3: TGCGCCAGCAGTCAATCGATAATGGGGCTCCACCCTGCCTACGAGCAGTACTTC. Amino acids: CASSQSIMGLHPAYEQYF. This chain uses TRBV23-1 with TRBJ2-7, with D possibly being TRBD1 (5 bases). TRBV23-1 has ORF status, its function being uncertain. This CDR3 is built from 18 residues. Trimming removed 0 bases at V and 2 bases at J, with 20 bases between.

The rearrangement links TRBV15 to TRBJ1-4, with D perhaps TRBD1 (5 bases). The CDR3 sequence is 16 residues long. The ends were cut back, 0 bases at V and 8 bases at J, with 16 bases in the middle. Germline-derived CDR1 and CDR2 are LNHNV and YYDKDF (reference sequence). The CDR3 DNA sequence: TGTGCCACCAGCAGAGATCTGAGGGGCAGGGAAGAAAAACTGTTTTTT. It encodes CATSRDLRGREEKLFF.

The CDR3 DNA sequence: TGTGCCAGCAGCCGTGGGACAGGGGGGGTTCTGGACACTGAAGCTTTCTTT. Protein: CASSRGTGGVLDTEAFF. J is TRBJ1-1 and V is TRBV3-1 (or the pseudogene TRBV3-2); 11 bases line up with TRBD1. CDR1 is LGHDT and CDR2 is YNNKEL in the germline V gene (reference sequence). V lost 4 bases, J lost 3 bases, and 10 bases stayed unmatched. CDR3 length: 17 amino acids.

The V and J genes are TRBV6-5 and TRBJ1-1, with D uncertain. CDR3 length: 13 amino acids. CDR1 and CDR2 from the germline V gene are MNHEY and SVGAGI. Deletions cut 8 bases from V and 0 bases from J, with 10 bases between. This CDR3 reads CASLPPLNTEAFF. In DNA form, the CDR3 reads TGTGCCAGCTTACCGCCGTTGAACACTGAAGCTTTCTTT.

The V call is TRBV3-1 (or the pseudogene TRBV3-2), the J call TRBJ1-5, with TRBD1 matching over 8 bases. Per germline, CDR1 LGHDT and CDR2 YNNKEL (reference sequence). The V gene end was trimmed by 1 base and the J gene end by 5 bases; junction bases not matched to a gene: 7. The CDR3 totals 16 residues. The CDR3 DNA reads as TGTGCCAGCAGCCAAGGCTCAGGGGGCCAATATCAGCCCCAGCATTTT. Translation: CASSQGSGGQYQPQHF.

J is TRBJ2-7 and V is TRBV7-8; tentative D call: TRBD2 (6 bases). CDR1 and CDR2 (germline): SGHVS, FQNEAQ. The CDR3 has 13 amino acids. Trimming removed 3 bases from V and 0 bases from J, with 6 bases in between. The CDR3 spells CASSFGSSYEQYF. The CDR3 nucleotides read TGTGCCAGCAGCTTCGGGAGCTCCTACGAGCAGTACTTC.

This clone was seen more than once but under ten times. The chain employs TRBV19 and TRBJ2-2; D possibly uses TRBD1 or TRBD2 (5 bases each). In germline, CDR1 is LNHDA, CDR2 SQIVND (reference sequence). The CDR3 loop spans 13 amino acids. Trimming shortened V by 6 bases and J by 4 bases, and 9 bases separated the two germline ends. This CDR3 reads CASRRDLTGELFF. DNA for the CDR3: TGTGCCAGTAGAAGGGACCTCACCGGGGAGCTGTTTTTT.

CDR3 region: CAISEGGAETQYF. CDR3 DNA sequence: TGTGCCATCAGTGAGGGTGGGGCAGAGACCCAGTACTTC. The chain joins TRBV10-3 to TRBJ2-5; weak D call: TRBD1 (5 bases). CDR3 length: 13 residues. V gave up 2 bases and J gave up 4 bases, with 8 bases separating them. Germline-derived CDR1 and CDR2 are ENHRY and SYGVKD.

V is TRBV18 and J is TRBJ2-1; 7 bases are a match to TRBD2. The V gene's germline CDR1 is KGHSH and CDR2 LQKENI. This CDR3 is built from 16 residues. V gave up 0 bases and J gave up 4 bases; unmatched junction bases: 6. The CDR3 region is CASSPPNGGKYNEQFF. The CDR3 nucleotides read TGTGCCAGCTCACCACCCAACGGGGGGAAATACAATGAGCAGTTCTTC. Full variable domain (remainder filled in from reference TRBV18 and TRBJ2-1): NAGVMQNPRHLVRRRGQEARLRCSPMKGHSHVYWYRQLPEEGLKFMVYLQKENIIDESGMPKERFSAEFPKEGPSILRIQQVVRGDSAAYFCASSPPNGGKYNEQFFGPGTRLTVL.

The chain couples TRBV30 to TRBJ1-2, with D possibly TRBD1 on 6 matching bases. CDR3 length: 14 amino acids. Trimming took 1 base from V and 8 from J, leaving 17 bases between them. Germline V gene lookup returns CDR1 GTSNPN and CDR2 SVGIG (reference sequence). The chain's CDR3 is CAWSEAQIRGGYTF. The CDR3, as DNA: TGTGCCTGGAGTGAGGCCCAGATAAGGGGGGGCTACACCTTC.

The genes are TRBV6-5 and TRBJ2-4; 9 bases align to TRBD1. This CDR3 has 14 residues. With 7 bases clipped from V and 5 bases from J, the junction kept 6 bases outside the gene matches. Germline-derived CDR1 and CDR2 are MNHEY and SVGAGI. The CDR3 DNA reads TGTGCCAGCACTAAGACAGGGGGGGAAAACATTCAGTACTTC. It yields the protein CASTKTGGENIQYF.

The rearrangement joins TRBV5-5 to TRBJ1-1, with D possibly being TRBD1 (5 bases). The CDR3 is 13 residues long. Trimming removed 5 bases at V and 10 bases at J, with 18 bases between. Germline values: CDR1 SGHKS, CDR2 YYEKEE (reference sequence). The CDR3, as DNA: TGTGCCAGCAGACCCGACAGTCCGAGCGTAGCTTTCTTT. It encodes CASRPDSPSVAFF.

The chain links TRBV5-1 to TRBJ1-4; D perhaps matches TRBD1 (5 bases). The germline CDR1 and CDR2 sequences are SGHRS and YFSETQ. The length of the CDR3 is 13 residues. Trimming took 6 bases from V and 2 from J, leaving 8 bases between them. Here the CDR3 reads CASTRATNEKLFF. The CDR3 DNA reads TGCGCCAGCACCAGGGCGACTAATGAAAAACTGTTTTTT.